This T cell receptor (beta chain) was sequenced during a study of blood T cells in healthy people across ages. Study-wide results and limits: Among long-lived donors, naive CD4+ cells were more numerous and diversity higher than in aged donors.

The authors ran a second PCR of roughly 7 to 11 cycles using a sample-barcoded 5' primer and a J-beta primer mix. Using its own MiXCR run on the 5' RACE reads, TCRdb lists one record per CDR3 protein. The sample shows 750,000 to 1,000,000 distinct CDR3 sequences, almost 30% of them seen only once. Comment on this clonotype: Its antigen is as yet unknown. This sequence may be a read error, since a much larger clone differs from it by one base.

This sample was also put to use in a study of T cells of mothers and their children. Turning to that study: Similar thymic selection effects on TCR recombination output appear in pairs, both related and unrelated.

The clonotype was recovered from a woman between 40 and 55 years old in good health. What was sequenced was blood.

Written as DNA, the CDR3 is TGTGCCAACAGCCAAGATCTAGGGACAGCGACTGAAGCTTTCTTT. Its translation is CANSQDLGTATEAFF. V and J are TRBV14 and TRBJ1-1; TRBD1 matches 7 bases. The CDR3 is 15 amino acids. Germline V CDR1 and CDR2: SGHDN, FVKESK.